These 7 T cell receptor beta chains were sequenced from one sample in a study of cytomegalovirus exposure and HLA in healthy donors. PCR primers comprised 60 Vbeta and 13 Jbeta primers. Some clones are missing from TCRdb's copy, which holds only in-frame ones; the method was immunoSEQ multiplex PCR. The repertoire holds some 97,000 clones, with 65% to 80% as singletons. The sequencing input was PBMCs. Every receptor here comes from a woman in her fifties or sixties in good health and CMV-seropositive.

The chain couples TRBV5-1 to TRBJ1-6; no clear D gene. Germline CDR1 and CDR2: SGHRS and YFSETQ. CDR3 length: 14 residues. Trimming took 5 bases from V and 4 from J, leaving 10 bases between them. The CDR3 loop reads CASRRSEYNSPLHF. The CDR3 DNA sequence: TGCGCCAGCAGGAGGAGCGAGTATAATTCACCCCTCCACTTT.

This clone was seen a single time. This chain uses TRBV2 with TRBJ1-5, with TRBD1 identical over 7 bases. Per the germline V gene, CDR1 is SNHLY and CDR2 is FYNNEI. The CDR3 extends over 13 amino acids. J gave up 3 bases and V 8 bases, and 4 bases lay outside the gene matches. For the CDR3, the DNA is TGTGCCAGCTCGACAGGGCCCAATCAGCCCCAGCATTTT. Translating gives CASSTGPNQPQHF.

The rearrangement links TRBV4-1 to TRBJ1-1; D not resolved. V was clipped by 5 bases and J by 1 base, with 17 bases between them. Germline V lookup: CDR1 MGHRA, CDR2 YSYEKL. There are 16 residues in the CDR3. This chain's CDR3 is CASSSKTGTENTEAFF. CDR3 DNA: TGCGCCAGCAGCTCCAAGACCGGAACAGAGAACACTGAAGCTTTCTTT.

This chain's CDR3 is CASTGISRGETQYF. The CDR3 nucleotides are TGTGCCAGCACGGGTATTTCCCGGGGAGAGACCCAGTACTTC. V and J are TRBV6-1 and TRBJ2-5, with a weak D call TRBD2 (5 bases). The CDR3 runs to 14 residues. Germline CDR1 reads MNHNS; CDR2 reads SASEGT. The V gene lost 7 bases and the J gene lost 4 bases, with 16 bases spanning the gap.

The V gene is TRBV5-1, the J gene TRBJ2-5; the D is unclear. Trimming shortened V by 4 bases and J by 0 bases, and 10 bases separated the two germline ends. The CDR3 has 14 amino acids. In germline, CDR1 is SGHRS, CDR2 YFSETQ. The CDR3 reads CASSPTGYQETQYF. CDR3 nucleotide sequence: TGCGCCAGCAGCCCCACTGGTTACCAAGAGACCCAGTACTTC.

The rearrangement links TRBV5-1 to TRBJ1-4; D perhaps matches TRBD1 (5 bases). The CDR3 is made up of 14 amino acids. V dropped 4 bases and J dropped 7 bases, with 14 bases sitting between them. Germline lookup yields CDR1 SGHRS and CDR2 YFSETQ. CDR3 sequence (DNA): TGCGCCAGCAGCGCCGGGGGGTTCGGTGAAAAACTGTTTTTT. Translating gives CASSAGGFGEKLFF.

This chain links TRBV19 with TRBJ2-1; 14 bases align to TRBD2. V gave up 7 bases and J gave up 8 bases; unmatched junction bases: 7. CDR1 is LNHDA and CDR2 is SQIVND in the germline V gene (reference sequence). The CDR3 is 15 residues long. The CDR3 nucleotides read TGTGCCAGTATGGGGACTAGCGGGAGTCCCCATGAGCAGTTCTTC. It translates to CASMGTSGSPHEQFF.